This T cell receptor beta chain was sequenced in a study of OX40 agonist ivuxolimab in advanced cancers. The wider study: The mean age was approximately 60 years, ranging from about 20 to 90, with 65% to 85% of participants male. Prior checkpoint blockade (anti-PD-1, anti-PD-L1 or anti-CTLA-4) was permitted; less than 45% had it. Two cutaneous melanoma patients and one hepatocellular carcinoma patient, three in all, had partial responses.

Turning to this clone: Other DNA variants within this sample encode the same CDR3.

Here immunoSEQ multiplex PCR was the method, and the copy in TCRdb shows in-frame clones only, minus some. The sample lists some 100,000 clones, 80% to 90% occurring once. Blood sampling took place at baseline, cycle 4 day 1, and cycle 7 day 1. The CDR3 consists of 13 residues. Trimming shortened V by 2 bases and J by 2 bases, and 6 bases separated the two germline ends. Germline values: CDR1 KGHSH, CDR2 LQKENI. The V gene is TRBV18, the J gene TRBJ1-2, with D maybe TRBD1 (5 bases). This sequence was found in an adult with an advanced solid tumor such as melanoma, head and neck, liver or kidney cancer. Specimen: CD4+ or CD8+ T cells sorted from blood, collected in a trial of the OX40 agonist ivuxolimab. This CDR3 is CASSPGDNYGYTF. In DNA form, the CDR3 reads TGTGCCAGCTCACCAGGGGACAACTATGGCTACACCTTC.